A selection of T cell receptor beta chains follows, all from one sample in a study of identical twins. One entry per CDR3 protein, called by TCRdb with MiXCR from the 5' RACE reads. The data contain roughly 480,000 distinct CDR3 sequences, less than 25% of them singletons. A further study also used this sample, focusing on T cells expressing NK-cell markers.

The sample taken for sequencing was CD4+ T cells sorted from blood. Every receptor here comes from a young woman in good health. The CDR3 runs from the conserved cysteine through the conserved F or W. Fields, in order: J gene, clone size, V gene, D gene, CDR3 DNA, CDR3 protein. D genes are given only for firm matches. Size tells how often a clone was seen (once, few, many) or the class of an expanded clone, and some rows leave it out.

>TRBJ1-1|NA|TRBV6-1|NA
TGTGCCAGCACCTACAGGAACACTGAAGCTTTCTTT
CASTYRNTEAFF
>TRBJ2-2|few|TRBV12-3/TRBV12-4|TRBD1
TGTGCCAGCACAAACCGGGACAGGGGATCCGGGGAGCTGTTTTTT
CASTNRDRGSGELFF
>TRBJ2-4|NA|TRBV28|TRBD2
TGTGCCAGCAGTCGAGGTAGCGGGAGTGGCATTCAGTACTTC
CASSRGSGSGIQYF
>TRBJ2-5|few|TRBV20-1|NA
TGCAGTGCTATCAAGGGGCTAGATGGTACCCAGTACTTC
CSAIKGLDGTQYF
>TRBJ2-7|NA|TRBV10-1|TRBD2
TGCGCCAGCAGTGAGGTAGCGGGGGGTGAGTACGAGCAGTACTTC
CASSEVAGGEYEQYF
>TRBJ2-1|NA|TRBV12-3/TRBV12-4|TRBD1
TGTGCCAGCAGAATGGGACAGGGAATCAATGAGCAGTTCTTC
CASRMGQGINEQFF
>TRBJ2-5|NA|TRBV20-1|NA
TGCAGTGCAAGAAGGGGTTTATTAGAGACCCAGTACTTC
CSARRGLLETQYF
>TRBJ2-1|NA|TRBV20-1|NA
TGCAGTGCTAGAGATAGAGGAGGGACTGGGACATTTACCTACAATGAGCAGTTCTTC
CSARDRGGTGTFTYNEQFF
>TRBJ1-6|NA|TRBV18|NA
TGTGCCAGCTCACCACCGTCGAGCTCCTATAATTCACCCCTCCACTTT
CASSPPSSSYNSPLHF
>TRBJ2-2|few|TRBV6-1|NA
TGTGCCAGCACCCCGACTAGGACCCGTCCCCCCTACACCGGGGAGCTGTTTTTT
CASTPTRTRPPYTGELFF
>TRBJ2-3|NA|TRBV20-1|NA
TGCAGTGCTAGCTACAGGAGCACAGATACGCAGTATTTT
CSASYRSTDTQYF
>TRBJ2-1|NA|TRBV20-1|TRBD2
TGCAGTGCGGCCCTAGCGGGAGTGGGTAGCAATGAGCAGTTCTTC
CSAALAGVGSNEQFF
>TRBJ1-3|few|TRBV5-1|NA
TGCGCCAGCAGCTTGACAGACAATGGAAACACCATATATTTT
CASSLTDNGNTIYF
>TRBJ1-1|NA|TRBV29-1|NA
TGCAGCGTTGAAGCAGGGAACACTGAAGCTTTCTTT
CSVEAGNTEAFF
>TRBJ2-3|NA|TRBV20-1|NA
TGCAGTGCTGCCCCTGCCCGTACGCAGTATTTT
CSAAPARTQYF
>TRBJ2-7|few|TRBV11-2|TRBD2
TGTGCCAGCAGCGGATACCTCACTAGCGGGGGGTTCTCCTACGAGCAGTACTTC
CASSGYLTSGGFSYEQYF
>TRBJ2-7|NA|TRBV6-1|TRBD1
TGTGCCAGCAGCCAGGACAGGGCCGACTACGAGCAGTACTTC
CASSQDRADYEQYF
>TRBJ2-1|few|TRBV7-9|TRBD1
TGTGCCAGCAGCTTCGGACAGGGGGTGAGTGGTGAGCAGTTCTTC
CASSFGQGVSGEQFF
>TRBJ2-1|NA|TRBV7-9|TRBD2
TGTGCCAGCAGCTTATTGGGACTAGCGGGGGCTTACAATGAGCAGTTCTTC
CASSLLGLAGAYNEQFF
>TRBJ2-1|NA|TRBV20-1|TRBD2
TGCAGTGACGCGCTGTTAGCGGGGACTTACAATGAGCAGTTCTTC
CSDALLAGTYNEQFF
>TRBJ1-1|NA|TRBV20-1|NA
TGCAGCCCCACCGAGCCAGGGTTGCGGCGCGATGAAGCTTTCTTT
CSPTEPGLRRDEAFF
>TRBJ2-2|NA|TRBV29-1|NA
TGCAGCGCCCTAGGAGCGGCTGACACCGGGGAGCTGTTTTTT
CSALGAADTGELFF
>TRBJ1-2|few|TRBV12-3/TRBV12-4|NA
TGTGCCAGCAGGACAGTTTATGGCTACACCTTC
CASRTVYGYTF
>TRBJ2-5|few|TRBV2|NA
TGTGCCAGCAGCGCAAAAGAGACCCAGTACTTC
CASSAKETQYF
>TRBJ1-2|NA|TRBV5-1|NA
TGCGCCAGCAGCACCTCAGAAGGAGTCTATGGCTACACCTTC
CASSTSEGVYGYTF
>TRBJ2-1|NA|TRBV6-1|TRBD2
TGTGCCAGCAGACTAGCGGGGGGTTCTTACAATGAGCAGTTCTTC
CASRLAGGSYNEQFF